In its sample, the clone carrying this T cell receptor beta chain was seen a few times. Its antigen is unknown. This sample is drawn from a study of blood T cells in healthy people across ages. V was clipped by 11 bases and J by 3 bases; unmatched bases: 2. The CDR3 runs to 11 residues. CDR1 is MNHNS and CDR2 is SASEGT in the germline V gene. Alongside a J-beta primer mix, a sample-barcoded 5' primer served in a second PCR lasting about 7 to 11 cycles. Every sample returned 2.5 million or more CDR3-containing paired-end reads. TCRdb itself ran the 5' RACE reads through MiXCR, one entry per CDR3 protein. Of over 1,500,000 distinct CDR3 sequences listed, around 50% are singletons. Notes on the study in general: From one million sequenced T cells, diversity estimates were lower bounds. In these data, TCR beta diversity tracked strongly with naive T cell percentage.

The V call is TRBV6-1, the J call TRBJ2-7; 9 nucleotides match TRBD1. The sequenced sample consisted of blood. This TCR was sampled from a woman between 40 and 50 years old in good health. The CDR3 nucleotides read TGTGCCCGACAGGGGGACTACGAGCAGTACTTC. Amino acids: CARQGDYEQYF.